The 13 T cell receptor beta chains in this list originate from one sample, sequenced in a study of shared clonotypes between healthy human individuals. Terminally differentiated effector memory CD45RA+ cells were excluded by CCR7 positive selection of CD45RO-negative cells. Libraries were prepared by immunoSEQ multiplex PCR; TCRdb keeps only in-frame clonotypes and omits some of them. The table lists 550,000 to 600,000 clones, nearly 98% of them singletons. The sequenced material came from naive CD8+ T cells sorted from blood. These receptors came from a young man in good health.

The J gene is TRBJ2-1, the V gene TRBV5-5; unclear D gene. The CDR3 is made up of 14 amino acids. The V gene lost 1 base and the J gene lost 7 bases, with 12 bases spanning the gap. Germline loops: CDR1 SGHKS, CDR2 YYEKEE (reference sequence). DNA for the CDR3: TGTGCCAGCAGCTTGCGCGGAGTGGTAAATGAGCAGTTCTTC. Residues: CASSLRGVVNEQFF.

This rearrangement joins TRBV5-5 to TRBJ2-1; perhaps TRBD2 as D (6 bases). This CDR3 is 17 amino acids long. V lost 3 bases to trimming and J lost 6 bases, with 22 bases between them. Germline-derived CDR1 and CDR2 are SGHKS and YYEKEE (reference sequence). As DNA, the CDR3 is TGTGCCAGCAGCTCGCCGGGACTCACCGTTTGGGGCAATGAGCAGTTCTTC. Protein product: CASSSPGLTVWGNEQFF.

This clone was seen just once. CDR3 residues: CASSVGAGGGTEAFF. CDR3 nucleotides: TGTGCCAGCAGCGTAGGAGCAGGGGGTGGCACTGAAGCTTTCTTT. J is TRBJ1-1 and V is TRBV9; TRBD1 agrees at 7 bases. The CDR3 loop spans 15 amino acids. V shed 0 bases, J shed 4 bases, and the junction held 6 bases outside the gene matches. The germline V gene has CDR1 SGDLS and CDR2 YYNGEE.

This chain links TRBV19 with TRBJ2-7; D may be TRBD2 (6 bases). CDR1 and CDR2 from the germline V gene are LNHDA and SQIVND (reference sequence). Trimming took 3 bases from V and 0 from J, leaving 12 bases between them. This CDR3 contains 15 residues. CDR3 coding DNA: TGTGCCAGTAGTATTACTAGCCCCGGCTCCTACGAGCAGTACTTC. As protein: CASSITSPGSYEQYF.

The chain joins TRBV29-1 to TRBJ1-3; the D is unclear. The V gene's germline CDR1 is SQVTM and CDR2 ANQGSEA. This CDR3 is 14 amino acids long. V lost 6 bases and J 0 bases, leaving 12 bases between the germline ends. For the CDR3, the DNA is TGCAGCGTCCGGACCCACATCTCTGGAAACACCATATATTTT. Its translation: CSVRTHISGNTIYF.

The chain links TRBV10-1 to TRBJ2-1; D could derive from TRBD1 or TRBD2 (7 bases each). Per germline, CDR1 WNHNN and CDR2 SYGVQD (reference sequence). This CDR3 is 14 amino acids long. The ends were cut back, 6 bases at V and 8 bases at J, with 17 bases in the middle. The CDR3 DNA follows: TGCGCCAGCAGCAGCGGGACAGCCGGGCATGAGCAGTTCTTC. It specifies CASSSGTAGHEQFF.

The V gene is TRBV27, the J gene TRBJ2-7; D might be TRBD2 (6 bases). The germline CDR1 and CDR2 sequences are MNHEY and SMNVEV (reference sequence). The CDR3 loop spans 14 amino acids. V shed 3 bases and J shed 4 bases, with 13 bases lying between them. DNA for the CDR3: TGTGCCAGCAGTTTTATCTTTGGGAGGTACGAGCAGTACTTC. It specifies CASSFIFGRYEQYF.

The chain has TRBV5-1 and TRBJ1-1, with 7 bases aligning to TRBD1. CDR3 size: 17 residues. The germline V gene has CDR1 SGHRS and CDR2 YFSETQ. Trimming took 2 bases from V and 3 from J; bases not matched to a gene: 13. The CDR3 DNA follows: TGCGCCAGCAGCTTACCAGGCGGGGCAGGGGGGTACACTGAAGCTTTCTTT. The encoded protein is CASSLPGGAGGYTEAFF.

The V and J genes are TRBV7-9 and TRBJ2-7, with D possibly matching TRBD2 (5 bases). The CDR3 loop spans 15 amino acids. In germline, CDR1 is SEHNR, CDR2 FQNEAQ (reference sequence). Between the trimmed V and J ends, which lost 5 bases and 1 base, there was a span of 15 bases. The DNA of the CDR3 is TGTGCCAGCAGCGGAGGAAACCCGTCATCCTACGAGCAGTACTTC. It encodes CASSGGNPSSYEQYF.

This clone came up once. The CDR3 sequence: CASSRGGGNQPQHF. The CDR3 DNA is TGTGCCAGCAGCAGAGGCGGTGGCAATCAGCCCCAGCATTTT. V gene TRBV5-6 combines with J gene TRBJ1-5, with unresolved D. CDR1 and CDR2 from the germline V gene are SGHDT and YYEEEE. The CDR3 has 14 amino acids. Deletions cut 4 bases from V and 2 bases from J, with 10 bases between.

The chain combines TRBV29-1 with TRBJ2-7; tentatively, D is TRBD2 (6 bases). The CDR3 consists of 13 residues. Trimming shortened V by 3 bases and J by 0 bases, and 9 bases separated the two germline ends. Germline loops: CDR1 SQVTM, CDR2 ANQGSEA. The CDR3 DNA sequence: TGCAGCGTTGATGCCGGGAGCTCCTACGAGCAGTACTTC. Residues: CSVDAGSSYEQYF.

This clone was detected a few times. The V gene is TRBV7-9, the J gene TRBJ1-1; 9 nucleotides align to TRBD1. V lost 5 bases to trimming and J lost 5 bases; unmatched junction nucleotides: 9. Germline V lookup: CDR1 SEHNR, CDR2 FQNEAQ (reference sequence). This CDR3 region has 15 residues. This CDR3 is CASSEIGTGWTEAFF. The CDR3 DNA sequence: TGTGCCAGCAGCGAGATTGGGACAGGGTGGACTGAAGCTTTCTTT.

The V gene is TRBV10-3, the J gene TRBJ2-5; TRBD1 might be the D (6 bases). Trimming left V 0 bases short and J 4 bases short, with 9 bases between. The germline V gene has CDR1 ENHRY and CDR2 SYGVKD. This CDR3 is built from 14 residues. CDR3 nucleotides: TGTGCCATCAGTGAGTCGCAGGGGAGAGAGACCCAGTACTTC. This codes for CAISESQGRETQYF.